What follows is one TCR beta chain and its context. Its antigen specificity is not known. One end of the junction varies from germline; a read error may be responsible. The sample belongs to a study of CD8 T cells in ankylosing spondylitis (dated by TCRdb to 2016 to 2017). Some background on the complete study: The study set out to find disease-linked TCR variants by profiling T cell receptor beta repertoires in ankylosing spondylitis patients and healthy donors. The full study cohort was made up of approximately 27 ankylosing spondylitis patients and about a hundred healthy donors. Samples of peripheral blood were taken, and for ankylosing spondylitis patients, synovial fluid was collected as well. Overall study results and their limits: In peripheral blood, the disease-linked clones were found at relatively low frequencies and had a CD8+ phenotype. A TCR beta motif of several highly homologous amino acid variants appeared characteristic of blood from ankylosing spondylitis patients. The disease-linked clones were reported to be significantly enriched in matched synovial fluid samples from ankylosing spondylitis patients. Some TCR beta motif variants had previously been reported in synovial fluid and blood of reactive arthritis patients, which suggested common disease-initiation mechanisms.

Reading the germline V gene gives CDR1 SGHTA and CDR2 FQGNSA. Spanning cysteine to phenylalanine, the CDR3 consists of 13 amino acids. CDR3 DNA is the only sequence kept; it has 39 bases, read in frame from the first base. Sequenced on an Illumina HiSeq 2500. TCR beta libraries were prepared by quantitative 5'-RACE with molecular barcodes. In the source study's methods: Disease-linked TCR variants were identified with a new computational method built on a probabilistic model of VDJ rearrangement. Using fastp at Q25 and MiXCR, TCRdb reprocessed the public reads and kept productive beta chains. Merged by CDR3 protein, the rows form single entries marked with the most common genes and DNA. The V and J calls here are based on TCRdb, not the publication. In this sample the table shows some 270,000 distinct CDR3 sequences, 15% to 20% of which occur a single time. The ten largest make up over 25% of the sample.

The clonotype originates from a male donor with ankylosing spondylitis or in good health (not recorded which). The rearrangement joined TRBV7-2 to TRBJ2-5, with an unclear D gene assignment. Specimen: blood, either unsorted or a sorted T cell fraction (not recorded which). The bases are TGTGCCAGCAGCATAGCCCGGCCGGAGACCCAGTACTTC. This sequence encodes CASSIARPETQYF.